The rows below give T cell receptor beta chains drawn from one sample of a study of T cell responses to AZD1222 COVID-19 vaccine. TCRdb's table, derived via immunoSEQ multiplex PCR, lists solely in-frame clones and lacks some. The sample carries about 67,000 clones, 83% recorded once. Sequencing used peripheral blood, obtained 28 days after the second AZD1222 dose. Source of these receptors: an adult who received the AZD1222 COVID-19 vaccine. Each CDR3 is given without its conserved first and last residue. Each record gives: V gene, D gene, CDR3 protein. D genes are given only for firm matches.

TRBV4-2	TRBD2	ASSLQAGYEQF
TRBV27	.	ASSLFGVGEAF
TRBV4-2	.	ASSQDGAWTVGNTIY
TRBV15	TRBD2	ATSRGVHLRTRFPGELF
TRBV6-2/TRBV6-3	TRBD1	ASSFDRGNQPQH
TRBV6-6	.	ASSSRDFNQPQH
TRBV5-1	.	ASSTSLANYGYT
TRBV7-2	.	ASSRLGEGGYT
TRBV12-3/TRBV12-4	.	ASSFEREPLH
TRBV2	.	ASSEFKRDQPQH
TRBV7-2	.	ASSLGDWISGNTIY
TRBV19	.	ASKQNPYSNQPQH
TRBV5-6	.	ASIRQGNEQF
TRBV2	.	ASTTDRGTQGEQY
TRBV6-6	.	ASSHTTEAF
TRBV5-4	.	ASSLRQSKETQY
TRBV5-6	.	ASAKLDGMNTEAF
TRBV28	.	ASSIPRAHYEQY
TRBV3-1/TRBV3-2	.	ASSLPGSPGNTIY
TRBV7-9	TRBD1	ASSPLATGEPQH
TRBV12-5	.	ASGLGPGQGETQY
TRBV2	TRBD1	ASRTPGQGNQPQH
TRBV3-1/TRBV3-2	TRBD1	ASSQVFRTGKEKLF
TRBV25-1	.	ASSDQAGSADTQY
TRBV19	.	ASRGAPRGVRGISQETQY
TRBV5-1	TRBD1	ASSLGQGTRGYT
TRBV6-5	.	ASTGGYEQY
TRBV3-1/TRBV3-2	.	ASSQDNGRADSPLH
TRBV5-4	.	ASSAPPGELF
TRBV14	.	ASSQVYYTPGNTIY
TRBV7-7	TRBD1	ASTPLTGGFATNEKLF
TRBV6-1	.	ASSEGGSRCEQY
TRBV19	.	ASSMTPIAGTNEKLF
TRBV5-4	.	ASSFGNEKLF
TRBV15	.	ATSALAGGEKLF
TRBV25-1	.	ASSEIAGIGYT
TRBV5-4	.	ASSSLRTPYEQY
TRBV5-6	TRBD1	ASSFGGTGSSPLH
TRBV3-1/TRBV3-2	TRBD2	ASSQEALAGGLGQF
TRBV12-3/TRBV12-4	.	ASGYPEKLF
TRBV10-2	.	ASSEGERGRASTDTQY
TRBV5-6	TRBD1	ASRPPGQGLPQH
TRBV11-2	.	ASSPGEDRGLAYGYT
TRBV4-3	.	ASSQDSHNQPQH
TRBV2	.	ASSEVSTDTQY
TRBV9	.	ASSLGPNEKLF